The 5 T cell receptor beta chains presented below share a single source sample, sequenced in a study of shared clonotypes between healthy human individuals. Method: immunoSEQ multiplex PCR; TCRdb's copy keeps in-frame clones and lacks some. Of 490,000 or so clones in the sample, less than 80% were seen once. The sequencing input was PBMCs. These receptors were collected from a woman in her forties in good health. Some clones in this sample may be carry-over from other donors' samples.

The rearrangement links TRBV9 to TRBJ1-2; a possible D gene is TRBD1 (6 bases). Germline lookup yields CDR1 SGDLS and CDR2 YYNGEE. The CDR3 totals 15 residues. V was shortened by 0 bases and J by 3 bases, with 12 bases between the two germline ends. The CDR3: CASSVGVQGDYGYTF. The CDR3 DNA reads as TGTGCCAGCAGCGTAGGTGTACAGGGAGACTATGGCTACACCTTC. The full variable domain, in which reference TRBV9 and TRBJ1-2 provide the parts outside the CDR3, is DSGVTQTPKHLITATGQRVTLRCSPRSGDLSVYWYQQSLDQGLQFLIQYYNGEERAKGNILERFSAQQFPDLHSELNLSSLELGDSALYFCASSVGVQGDYGYTFGSGTRLTVV.

Many counts were recorded for this clone. This sequence joins TRBV19 and TRBJ2-1; no clear D gene. Trimming left V 11 bases short and J 5 bases short, with 4 bases between. Germline values: CDR1 LNHDA, CDR2 SQIVND (reference sequence). CDR3 length: 9 residues. The CDR3 loop is CAEDNEQFF. In nucleotides, the CDR3 is TGTGCCGAGGACAATGAGCAGTTCTTC.

The chain links TRBV7-2 to TRBJ1-1; the match to TRBD1 covers 8 bases. Germline V CDR1 and CDR2: SGHTA, FQGNSA. Trimming took 5 bases from V and 5 from J; bases not matched to a gene: 10. The CDR3 sequence is 15 residues long. CDR3: CASSLLTGDYTEAFF. The CDR3 nucleotides are TGTGCCAGCAGCCTACTGACAGGGGATTATACTGAAGCTTTCTTT.

To note about this clone: A far larger clone is a single base away, which makes a read error likely. The genes are TRBV9 and TRBJ2-1; 8 bases map to TRBD1. Germline V gives CDR1 SGDLS, CDR2 YYNGEE. This CDR3 spans 15 amino acids. Unmatched junction bases numbered 3, after V lost 3 bases and J lost 1 base. The CDR3 nucleotides read TGTGCCAGCAGCGCCGACAGGGGTTCCTACAATGAGCAGTTCTTC. It specifies CASSADRGSYNEQFF.

V gene TRBV15 combines with J gene TRBJ2-5; 7 nucleotides agree with TRBD1. There are 15 residues in the CDR3. V was clipped by 2 bases and J by 5 bases; unmatched bases: 8. CDR1 is LNHNV and CDR2 is YYDKDF in the germline V gene (reference sequence). CDR3 sequence reads: CATSRTRGLGETQYF. The DNA of the CDR3 is TGTGCCACCAGCAGAACAAGGGGGCTGGGGGAGACCCAGTACTTC.